The T cell receptor (beta chain) described here comes from a study of blood T cell repertoires in COVID-19. Study-wide context: COVID-19 samples from acute and convalescent phases originated in the United States, Italy and Spain. In each case, the material was cDNA or gDNA derived from T cells, B-cell-depleted T cells, or PBMCs.

Authors' methods: Estimates of nucleated cell counts were drawn from the amplification of reference gene primers. Here immunoSEQ multiplex PCR was the method, and the copy in TCRdb shows in-frame clones only, minus some. V, J and clone size were drawn from that table, and D and trimming were deduced from the DNA. The table has 250,000 to 350,000 clones, nearly 90% seen once; the top ten hold 3.5% to 4.5%. The CDR3 loop spans 14 amino acids. V trimming: 8 bases; J trimming: 4 bases; junction bases outside the gene matches: 6. From germline, CDR1 is SNHLY and CDR2 FYNNEI. Sequencing used PBMCs or T cells enriched from blood (not recorded which). This receptor was obtained from a woman aged 18-29 years with acute COVID-19. This chain connects TRBV2 to TRBJ1-3; TRBD1 matches at 9 bases. The CDR3 DNA reads as TGTGCCAGCCACTGGACAGGGGTCGGAAACACCATATATTTT. Amino acids: CASHWTGVGNTIYF.